This T cell receptor beta chain stems from a study of post-analysis software for immune sequencing data. The wider study: Relapsing-remitting, secondary progressive and progressive-relapsing multiple sclerosis were all included among the disease courses. Findings of the study overall: Compared with controls, patients showed significantly lower normalized Chao1 diversity. By F measure, strong co-clustering occurred among samples prepared in the same batch. TRBV5-6, TRBV5-1 and TRBV20-1 were among roughly five TRBV segments more frequent in patients than controls.

CDR3 length equals 16 residues. Germline V gives CDR1 MNHEY, CDR2 SMNVEV (reference sequence). V was shortened by 8 bases and J by 6 bases, with 26 bases between the two germline ends. This clonotype came up a few times. As yet, its antigen is unknown. The library was made from cDNA and included unique molecular identifiers. The source material, 1 to 10 million T cells, gave rise to roughly 0.5 million cDNA molecules. Each CDR3 protein is one row after TCRdb ran MiXCR on the PCR reads. Of about 380,000 distinct CDR3 sequences listed, roughly 35% are singletons. The sequence derives from a girl aged 5-17 years with multiple sclerosis. The chain couples TRBV27 to TRBJ2-7; D may be TRBD1 (5 bases). The specimen sequenced was blood. CDR3 region: CASSPMVGVYIGEQYF. The CDR3 DNA is TGTGCCAGCTCTCCCATGGTAGGGGTTTATATTGGCGAGCAGTACTTC.